This is a list of T cell receptor beta chains from one sample in a study of T-cell reconstitution after alpha-beta-depleted transplantation in children. Using its own MiXCR run on the PCR reads, TCRdb lists one record per CDR3 protein. The sample records hundreds of thousands of distinct CDR3 sequences, around 15% being singletons. Sequences were derived from PBMCs, mostly from graft donor cells, sampled 360 days after TCRalphabeta/CD19-depleted stem cell transplant. The receptors shown here come from a boy under two years old who had a stem cell transplant for Wiskott-Aldrich syndrome, so the T cells may come from the graft donor. The conserved cysteine and the conserved F or W are not part of the CDR3 here. D genes are given only for firm matches.

v_gene,d_gene,CDR3aa
TRBV12-3/TRBV12-4,.,ASSLAGGTYGYT
TRBV7-8,TRBD2,ASSSNLGTREETQY
TRBV27,TRBD2,ASSAKRGGLYNEQF
TRBV19,.,ASSIGRGPSYNEQF
TRBV28,TRBD1,ASSETDREVYGYT
TRBV7-2,.,ASSKQRTVSYEQY
TRBV12-3/TRBV12-4,TRBD2,ASRVAGGPRDTQY
TRBV7-9,.,ASPLEGRASTDTQY
TRBV24-1,TRBD2,ATSDGQVAGDYDEQF
TRBV7-9,.,ASSFRGNTGELF
TRBV12-3/TRBV12-4,TRBD1,ASSFHTGDNSPLH
TRBV6-6,.,ASRLGFSYEQY
TRBV4-3,.,ASSQDTGIPYEQY
TRBV4-1,.,ASRGGGSYEQY
TRBV3-1,TRBD1,ASSRRGTGDNNEQF
TRBV29-1,.,SFRGPDFTDTQY
TRBV15,.,ATSRDNGGTYNEQF
TRBV20-1,.,SARQGPREQY
TRBV25-1,TRBD2,ASKVSGRGSYNEQF
TRBV10-1,.,ASTSKNTGELF
TRBV7-6,.,ASSSRTGMSTQY
TRBV24-1,.,ATPCGGANVLT
TRBV12-3/TRBV12-4,.,ASSPRPRPYEQY
TRBV4-3,.,ASSQEWDGEQY
TRBV4-1,TRBD1,ASSQEGRGQGGYT
TRBV29-1,.,SATRGSTGELF
TRBV7-2,.,ASSLDLDYEQY
TRBV4-2,TRBD2,ASSQETSGGYNEQF
TRBV5-1,.,ASSLLYSNYGYT
TRBV20-1,.,SAYQRQTLHGYT
TRBV28,.,ATLPGGINEKLF
TRBV5-1,.,ASSLEAGNQPQH
TRBV7-9,TRBD1,ASSLLSTGVGNEQF
TRBV4-1,TRBD1,ASSQDFKGGYRRETQY
TRBV18,TRBD2,ASSPRPGLAGTYEQY
TRBV6-6,.,ASRTWIPSTDTQY
TRBV29-1,.,SAGILTGELF
TRBV7-2,.,ASSFRLDSPTDTQY
TRBV2,TRBD2,ATKTSGQTDTQY
TRBV7-9,.,ASSSTNEQF
TRBV28,.,ASSLGTSLGAF
TRBV19,.,ASSTTGGRAMGTRIPNTGELF
TRBV6-5,.,ASSYSPGHPGRYEQY
TRBV12-3/TRBV12-4,.,ASSSPRTYEQY
TRBV7-9,.,ASSSKGWFTDTQY
TRBV7-9,TRBD1,ASSSRDRDYEQY
TRBV4-3,.,ASSQERLRNEQF
TRBV12-3/TRBV12-4,TRBD1,ASSWTGGAKTQY
TRBV7-2,.,ASSLGTIPGELF
TRBV6-2/TRBV6-3,.,ASSYPRDPDSYEQY
TRBV3-1,TRBD2,ASSQSGGSQNIQY
TRBV4-3,TRBD2,ASSLGLAAAYEQY
TRBV29-1,.,SVEGRQDSLLYGYT
TRBV24-1,.,ATSDLTGTPYTGELF